This TCR beta chain appears in the sequencing data of a study of cytomegalovirus exposure and HLA in healthy donors. Findings of the study overall: Researchers counted around 170 TCR beta chains as cytomegalovirus-associated. Earlier analysis looked at TCR beta V segments, and most were productive about 87% or about 30% of the time.

Primers: 60 Vbeta forward and 13 Jbeta reverse. Sequencing was performed with immunoSEQ multiplex PCR; in TCRdb, only in-frame clones are kept and a portion is missing. This sample has approximately 140,000 clones; about 70% occur once, and the top ten carry around 3.7%. This clone was counted between two and nine times. Its antigen remains unidentified. Germline V lookup: CDR1 SQVTM, CDR2 ANQGSEA. The CDR3 has 15 residues. Losses at the gene ends were 3 bases for V and 6 bases for J; bases not matched to a gene: 7. The donors gave bone marrow, and they were healthy. This sequence was found in a man aged 18 to 30 in good health and CMV-seronegative. The chain combines TRBV29-1 with TRBJ2-3; the match to TRBD2 covers 12 bases. Sequenced sample: PBMCs. The CDR3, as DNA: TGCAGCGTTGATAGGAGACTAGCGGGAGTTGATACGCAGTATTTT. This codes for CSVDRRLAGVDTQYF.